This entry lists 6 T cell receptor beta chains sequenced from one sample in a study of T cell responses to AZD1222 COVID-19 vaccine. Data came from immunoSEQ multiplex PCR; TCRdb stores just in-frame clones and leaves some out. This table has 95,000 to 100,000 clones, about 90% appearing once. The starting material was peripheral blood, obtained on day 0 of AZD1222 vaccination. These receptors were collected from an adult in good health.

J is TRBJ1-1 and V is TRBV11-2; maybe TRBD1 (6 bases). Germline values: CDR1 SGHAT, CDR2 FQNNGV. Trimming shortened V by 3 bases and J by 6 bases, and 17 bases separated the two germline ends. The CDR3 length is 15 residues. CDR3 loop: CASSFGGQGSAEAFF. CDR3 nucleotides: TGTGCCAGCAGCTTTGGGGGGCAGGGGTCAGCTGAAGCTTTCTTT.

The chain uses TRBV3-1 (or the pseudogene TRBV3-2) and TRBJ1-5; D is undetermined. This CDR3 spans 12 amino acids. V gave up 2 bases and J gave up 4 bases, with 3 bases separating them. Germline V gives CDR1 LGHDT, CDR2 YNNKEL (reference sequence). In DNA, the CDR3 is TGTGCCAGCAGCCAACTGAATCAGCCCCAGCATTTT. This translates into CASSQLNQPQHF.

V and J are TRBV5-5 and TRBJ2-7; unclear D gene. The CDR3 consists of 15 residues. Trimming left V 1 base short and J 0 bases short, with 11 bases between. Germline CDR1 reads SGHKS; CDR2 reads YYEKEE (reference sequence). The CDR3 sequence: CASSLLAGNSYEQYF. The CDR3 nucleotides read TGTGCCAGCAGCTTGTTGGCAGGTAACTCCTACGAGCAGTACTTC.

The chain joins TRBV5-1 to TRBJ2-1, with TRBD1 matching 7 bases. CDR3 length equals 15 residues. In germline, CDR1 is SGHRS, CDR2 YFSETQ. V lost 1 base and J lost 5; bases outside the gene matches: 6. CDR3 sequence (DNA): TGCGCCAGCAGCTTGTCCTCAGGGGGTAACAATGAGCAGTTCTTC. This sequence encodes CASSLSSGGNNEQFF.

This rearrangement joins TRBV3-1 (or the pseudogene TRBV3-2) to TRBJ1-2, with D uncertain. The CDR3 has 15 residues. Trimming took off 3 bases at V and 4 bases at J, with 15 bases between the two ends. Germline CDR1 LGHDT, CDR2 YNNKEL (reference sequence). CDR3 DNA: TGTGCCAGCAGCCACAAGATGGACGGGTCCTATGGCTACACCTTC. Amino acids: CASSHKMDGSYGYTF.

The V gene is TRBV7-8, the J gene TRBJ2-2, with D uncertain. The germline V and J ends were trimmed by 5 bases and 2 bases, with 15 bases remaining between them. The CDR3 contains 16 residues. Germline lookup yields CDR1 SGHVS and CDR2 FQNEAQ. CDR3 sequence reads: CASSMSLLTNTGELFF. CDR3 nucleotide sequence: TGTGCCAGCAGCATGAGCCTCCTTACTAACACCGGGGAGCTGTTTTTT.